This passage covers 32 T cell receptor beta chains from one sample sequenced in a study of T-cell memory formation after mild COVID-19. TCRdb passed the 5' RACE reads through MiXCR, listing each CDR3 protein once. Of approximately 570,000 distinct CDR3 sequences in the sample, about 20% were seen once. Sequences were obtained from PBMCs or a T cell subset sorted from them (not recorded which). Receptor source: an adult woman who had mild COVID-19 (a few samples of this study predate the infection). Cell type and time point are not known.

The genes are TRBV15 and TRBJ2-2; 9 bases agree with TRBD1. There are 16 residues in the CDR3. Trimming removed 0 bases from V and 9 bases from J; junction bases left unmatched: 8. CDR1 LNHNV and CDR2 YYDKDF come from the germline V gene (reference sequence). CDR3: CATSRDGTGSGRELFF. The CDR3 DNA is TGTGCCACCAGCAGAGATGGGACAGGGTCTGGTCGGGAGCTGTTTTTT.

The V and J genes are TRBV25-1 and TRBJ1-2; no firm D call. The length of the CDR3 is 15 residues. With 3 bases removed from V and 0 bases from J, the gap between germline ends came to 11 bases. Germline V gene sequence: CDR1 MGHDK, CDR2 SYGVNS. The CDR3 DNA sequence: TGTGCCAGCAGTGACCGGGGAATGGCTAACTATGGCTACACCTTC. Its translation: CASSDRGMANYGYTF.

The chain uses TRBV6-2 or TRBV6-3 and TRBJ2-7; no clear D gene. Germline CDR1 MNHEY, CDR2 SVGEGT. Trimming stripped 3 bases from V and 2 bases from J, with 11 bases between. The CDR3 has 14 residues. CDR3 DNA sequence: TGTGCCAGCAGTTATCAGGTCGCTCCCTACGAGCAGTACTTC. It yields the protein CASSYQVAPYEQYF.

The chain recombines TRBV20-1 with TRBJ1-5; D remains ambiguous. The V end was cut by 3 bases, the J end by 0 bases, with 9 bases between. Germline assignment: CDR1 DFQATT and CDR2 SNEGSKA (reference sequence). The CDR3 is made up of 14 amino acids. CDR3 bases: TGCAGTGCTAGCACAACACATAGCAATCAGCCCCAGCATTTT. Encoded protein: CSASTTHSNQPQHF.

The chain is built from TRBV7-7 and TRBJ2-3, with D possibly TRBD2 on 6 matching bases. The CDR3 covers 14 residues. From germline, CDR1 is SSHAT and CDR2 FNYEAQ (reference sequence). Between the trimmed V and J ends, which lost 1 base and 5 bases, there was a span of 10 bases. Written as DNA, the CDR3 is TGTGCCAGCAGCTTAGACGGGGGAAAAGATACGCAGTATTTT. Translating it yields CASSLDGGKDTQYF.

This clonotype was counted a few times. This chain joins TRBV9 and TRBJ2-2; TRBD2 is a possible D gene (6 bases). Trimming took 3 bases from V and 1 from J, leaving 10 bases between them. The CDR3 spans 15 residues. Germline V gene lookup returns CDR1 SGDLS and CDR2 YYNGEE. CDR3 sequence reads: CASSAGGENTGELFF. As DNA, the CDR3 is TGTGCCAGCAGCGCCGGGGGAGAGAACACCGGGGAGCTGTTTTTT. The variable domain in full, completed from reference TRBV9 and TRBJ2-2, reads DSGVTQTPKHLITATGQRVTLRCSPRSGDLSVYWYQQSLDQGLQFLIQYYNGEERAKGNILERFSAQQFPDLHSELNLSSLELGDSALYFCASSAGGENTGELFFGEGSRLTVL.

V gene TRBV25-1 combines with J gene TRBJ2-1; maybe TRBD1 (5 bases). V was trimmed by 3 bases and J by 2 bases, leaving 5 bases between them. Germline assignment: CDR1 MGHDK and CDR2 SYGVNS. The CDR3 spans 13 residues. CDR3 nucleotides: TGTGCCAGCAGTGAGACAGCCTACAATGAGCAGTTCTTC. Translating it yields CASSETAYNEQFF.

The CDR3 sequence: CAWSVSQNTEAFF. The CDR3 DNA reads as TGTGCCTGGAGTGTAAGCCAGAACACTGAAGCTTTCTTT. The chain links TRBV30 to TRBJ1-1, with unresolved D. Trimming pared 0 bases from V and 1 base from J, leaving 6 bases between. The CDR3 runs 13 residues. Looked up from germline, CDR1 is GTSNPN and CDR2 is SVGIG (reference sequence). Filled out from reference TRBV30 and TRBJ1-1, the complete variable domain reads SQTIHQWPATLVQPVGSPLSLECTVEGTSNPNLYWYRQAAGRGLQLLFYSVGIGQISSEVPQNLSASRPQDRQFILSSKKLLLSDSGFYLCAWSVSQNTEAFFGQGTRLTVV.

The chain joins TRBV6-5 to TRBJ2-1, with D possibly matching TRBD2 (5 bases). The CDR3 has 14 residues. CDR1 is MNHEY and CDR2 is SVGAGI in the germline V gene. V was shortened by 0 bases and J by 7 bases, with 10 bases between the two germline ends. The CDR3 region is CASSYSRGMNEQFF. The CDR3 DNA reads TGTGCCAGCAGTTACTCGAGAGGGATGAATGAGCAGTTCTTC.

This chain connects TRBV29-1 to TRBJ1-4, with a possible D match to TRBD1 (6 bases). V lost 0 bases, J lost 13 bases, and 18 bases lay in between. Germline loops: CDR1 SQVTM, CDR2 ANQGSEA. The CDR3 is 14 residues long. The CDR3 here is CSVEDPQGEGRLFF. The CDR3 region has the DNA TGCAGCGTTGAAGATCCACAGGGTGAAGGTCGACTGTTTTTT.

This chain connects TRBV2 to TRBJ1-5, with D uncertain. Germline-derived CDR1 and CDR2 are SNHLY and FYNNEI. CDR3 length: 16 residues. V was shortened by 2 bases and J by 0 bases, with 11 bases between the two germline ends. The CDR3 loop reads CASSELGGYSNQPQHF. The CDR3 nucleotides are TGTGCCAGCAGTGAATTGGGTGGTTATAGCAATCAGCCCCAGCATTTT.

The rearrangement links TRBV24-1 to TRBJ2-2; D ambiguous. Germline V gene data show CDR1 as KGHDR and CDR2 as SFDVKD. The CDR3 covers 13 residues. Trimming removed 2 bases at V and 3 bases at J, with 3 bases between. DNA for the CDR3: TGTGCCACCAGTGATTCGGACACCGGGGAGCTGTTTTTT. Translation gives CATSDSDTGELFF.

This clonotype was counted only a few times. V and J are TRBV7-2 and TRBJ2-1; 11 bases are a match to TRBD2. The CDR3 loop spans 16 amino acids. V lost 4 bases and J lost 9; bases outside the gene matches: 11. CDR1 and CDR2 from the germline V gene are SGHTA and FQGNSA. Written as DNA, the CDR3 is TGTGCCAGCAGCTCCCAATTAGCGGGAGGGCGGGGTGAGCAGTTCTTC. Protein: CASSSQLAGGRGEQFF.

The V gene is TRBV20-1, the J gene TRBJ2-5; D is perhaps TRBD2 (5 bases). CDR3 length: 17 amino acids. Trimming removed 0 bases at V and 0 bases at J, with 17 bases between. Germline loops: CDR1 DFQATT, CDR2 SNEGSKA (reference sequence). The CDR3 region is CSAREVGKRTYQETQYF. In DNA form, the CDR3 reads TGCAGTGCTAGAGAAGTCGGGAAGAGGACGTACCAAGAGACCCAGTACTTC.

V gene TRBV4-2 combines with J gene TRBJ1-1, with a possible D match to TRBD1 (6 bases). Germline CDR1 LGHNA, CDR2 YNFKEQ. The ends were cut back, 0 bases at V and 6 bases at J, with 11 bases in the middle. CDR3 size: 14 residues. In DNA, the CDR3 is TGTGCCAGCAGCCAAGAAGGACAGTGGCCTGAAGCTTTCTTT. It is translated as CASSQEGQWPEAFF.

A few counts support this clonotype. CDR3 sequence (DNA): TGCAGTGCTAGAGTGCAAACGGGGGGCAGCGAGCAGTACTTC. This gives the protein CSARVQTGGSEQYF. The gene calls are TRBV20-1 and TRBJ2-7; D is possibly TRBD2 (7 bases). The CDR3 length is 14 residues. V dropped 1 base and J dropped 6 bases, with 16 bases sitting between them. Germline V gives CDR1 DFQATT, CDR2 SNEGSKA (reference sequence).

Only a few counts were recorded for this clonotype. The chain couples TRBV28 to TRBJ2-7; 8 bases agree with TRBD1. Germline V CDR1 and CDR2: MDHEN, SYDVKM. The junction had 8 bases not matched to a gene; V was cut back by 5 bases and J by 2 bases. The CDR3 extends over 15 amino acids. CDR3 region: CASSPSPRGPYEQYF. DNA of the CDR3: TGTGCCAGCAGTCCCTCTCCCAGGGGGCCCTACGAGCAGTACTTC.

This clonotype was counted only a few times. This chain uses TRBV4-1 with TRBJ1-3; D is unclear. This CDR3 comprises 15 residues. Germline V lookup: CDR1 MGHRA, CDR2 YSYEKL. Trimming cost V 4 bases and J 0 bases, with 10 bases left between them. In DNA form, the CDR3 reads TGCGCCAGCAGCCTCCTACATCTCTCTGGAAACACCATATATTTT. Protein product: CASSLLHLSGNTIYF.

The sample holds a few counts of this clonotype. The chain combines TRBV4-2 with TRBJ1-1; no firm D call. Germline loops: CDR1 LGHNA, CDR2 YNFKEQ. Trimming removed 3 bases at V and 8 bases at J, with 10 bases between. The CDR3 is made up of 12 amino acids. The DNA of the CDR3 is TGTGCCAGCAGCCACGTTGGACGGGAAGCTTTCTTT. Translating it yields CASSHVGREAFF.

The sample holds a few counts of this clonotype. J is TRBJ1-5 and V is TRBV7-6; the D gene is possibly TRBD1 (5 bases). In germline, CDR1 is SGHVS, CDR2 FNYEAQ. The CDR3 runs to 14 residues. Trimming stripped 1 base from V and 6 bases from J, with 10 bases between. The CDR3 protein is CASSLGGKFQPQHF. In nucleotides, the CDR3 is TGTGCCAGCAGCTTAGGGGGGAAATTTCAGCCCCAGCATTTT. The whole variable domain, filled in from reference TRBV7-6 and TRBJ1-5, reads GAGVSQSPRYKVTKRGQDVALRCDPISGHVSLYWYRQALGQGPEFLTYFNYEAQQDKSGLPNDRFSAERPEGSISTLTIQRTEQRDSAMYRCASSLGGKFQPQHFGDGTRLSIL.

CDR3 in amino acids: CASSTGQGSGYTF. CDR3 coding DNA: TGTGCCAGCAGCACAGGACAGGGGAGCGGCTACACCTTC. The chain combines TRBV7-3 with TRBJ1-2; 9 bases match TRBD1. CDR1 SGHTA and CDR2 FQGTGA come from the germline V gene. The CDR3 totals 13 residues. Trimming cost V 5 bases and J 8 bases; bases outside gene matches: 6.

This chain uses TRBV30 with TRBJ1-5; perhaps TRBD1 as D (5 bases). Trimming cost V 0 bases and J 8 bases, with 11 bases left between them. Germline V gene data show CDR1 as GTSNPN and CDR2 as SVGIG (reference sequence). This CDR3 is built from 13 residues. The CDR3 protein is CAWSVNIREPQHF. The CDR3 DNA reads as TGTGCCTGGAGTGTCAATATCAGGGAGCCCCAGCATTTT.

The chain has TRBV7-8 and TRBJ2-3, with no clear D. The CDR3 length is 14 residues. Trimming stripped 1 base from V and 5 bases from J, with 10 bases between. CDR1 is SGHVS and CDR2 is FQNEAQ in the germline V gene. CDR3 loop: CASSLEGVEDTQYF. CDR3 coding DNA: TGTGCCAGCAGCTTAGAAGGAGTCGAAGATACGCAGTATTTT. Full variable domain (missing parts from reference TRBV7-8 and TRBJ2-3): GAGVSQSPRYKVAKRGQDVALRCDPISGHVSLFWYQQALGQGPEFLTYFQNEAQLDKSGLPSDRFFAERPEGSVSTLKIQRTQQEDSAVYLCASSLEGVEDTQYFGPGTRLTVL.

The J gene is TRBJ2-7, the V gene TRBV20-1; D gene unclear. CDR3 size: 13 residues. Trimming took off 5 bases at V and 0 bases at J, with 11 bases between the two ends. The V gene's germline CDR1 is DFQATT and CDR2 SNEGSKA (reference sequence). In nucleotides, the CDR3 is TGCAGTGCTTTCGCGGTTAGCTCCTACGAGCAGTACTTC. It is translated as CSAFAVSSYEQYF.

This clonotype was observed a few times. V and J are TRBV20-1 and TRBJ2-1; D call uncertain. V was shortened by 7 bases and J by 7 bases, with 11 bases between the two germline ends. Germline CDR1 and CDR2: DFQATT and SNEGSKA (reference sequence). This CDR3 is 11 amino acids long. Here the CDR3 reads CSGRLRNEQFF. The CDR3, as DNA: TGCAGTGGTCGACTCCGGAATGAGCAGTTCTTC.

The rearrangement links TRBV12-3 or TRBV12-4 to TRBJ1-6; D gene unclear. Trimming took off 6 bases at V and 2 bases at J, with 8 bases between the two ends. This CDR3 comprises 14 residues. The CDR3 DNA follows: TGTGCCAGCAGCGCTTCGGCCTATAATTCACCCCTCCACTTT. This gives the protein CASSASAYNSPLHF.

This chain joins TRBV12-3 or TRBV12-4 and TRBJ1-2; D perhaps matches TRBD1 (5 bases). This CDR3 region has 13 residues. V was shortened by 6 bases and J by 3 bases, with 11 bases between the two germline ends. The CDR3 spells CASSTDSYYGYTF. Written as DNA, the CDR3 is TGTGCCAGCAGCACAGACAGTTACTATGGCTACACCTTC.

This clonotype was counted between two and nine times. The chain is built from TRBV6-2 or TRBV6-3 and TRBJ2-1, with 9 bases aligning to TRBD1. There are 15 residues in the CDR3. The germline CDR1 and CDR2 sequences are MNHEY and SVGEGT. Losses at the gene ends were 5 bases for V and 2 bases for J; bases not matched to a gene: 4. The CDR3 here is CASSEQGAAYNEQFF. In nucleotides, the CDR3 is TGTGCCAGCAGTGAACAGGGGGCTGCCTACAATGAGCAGTTCTTC.

The chain combines TRBV24-1 with TRBJ1-4; 9 positions match TRBD1. The CDR3 has 15 residues. Germline V gene data show CDR1 as KGHDR and CDR2 as SFDVKD. J lost 7 bases, V lost 2 bases, and 4 bases had no gene match. CDR3 in DNA: TGTGCCACCAGTGATTCCCGGACAGGGGTTGAAAAACTGTTTTTT. Its protein is CATSDSRTGVEKLFF.

There are many counts of this clonotype. V and J are TRBV29-1 and TRBJ2-3, with D perhaps TRBD2 (6 bases). The germline V gene has CDR1 SQVTM and CDR2 ANQGSEA. The CDR3 length is 12 residues. Trimming took off 8 bases at V and 1 base at J, with 10 bases between the two ends. The CDR3 region is CSLGGGTDTQYF. In DNA, the CDR3 is TGCAGCCTGGGCGGGGGCACAGATACGCAGTATTTT.

This chain links TRBV29-1 with TRBJ2-1; possibly TRBD1 or TRBD2 for D (5 bases each). This CDR3 has 14 residues. Germline V gives CDR1 SQVTM, CDR2 ANQGSEA. With 6 bases removed from V and 0 bases from J, the gap between germline ends came to 12 bases. DNA for the CDR3: TGCAGCGTAGTTAGCGACAGCTCCTACAATGAGCAGTTCTTC. Translation: CSVVSDSSYNEQFF.

The chain links TRBV18 to TRBJ2-7; weak D call: TRBD1 (6 bases). The CDR3 is made up of 15 amino acids. Trimming cost V 4 bases and J 2 bases, with 15 bases left between them. The germline V gene has CDR1 KGHSH and CDR2 LQKENI. The CDR3 region has the DNA TGTGCCAGCTCACTTAGACCGACAGGCCCCTACGAGCAGTACTTC. Translated, it gives CASSLRPTGPYEQYF. Full variable domain (remainder filled in from reference TRBV18 and TRBJ2-7): NAGVMQNPRHLVRRRGQEARLRCSPMKGHSHVYWYRQLPEEGLKFMVYLQKENIIDESGMPKERFSAEFPKEGPSILRIQQVVRGDSAAYFCASSLRPTGPYEQYFGPGTRLTVT.